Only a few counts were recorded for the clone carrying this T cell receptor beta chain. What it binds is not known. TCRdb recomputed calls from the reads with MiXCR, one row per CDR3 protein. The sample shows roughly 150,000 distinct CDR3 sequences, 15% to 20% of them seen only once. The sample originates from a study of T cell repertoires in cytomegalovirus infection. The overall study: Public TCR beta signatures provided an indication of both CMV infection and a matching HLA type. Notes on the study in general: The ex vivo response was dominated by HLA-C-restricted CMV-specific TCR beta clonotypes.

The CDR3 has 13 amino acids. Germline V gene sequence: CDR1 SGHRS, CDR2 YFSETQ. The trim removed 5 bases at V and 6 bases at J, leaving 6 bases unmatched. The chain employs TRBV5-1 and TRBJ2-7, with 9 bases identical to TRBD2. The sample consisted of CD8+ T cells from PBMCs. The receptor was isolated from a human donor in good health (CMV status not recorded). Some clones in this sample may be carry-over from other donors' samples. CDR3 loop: CASRRGGASEQYF. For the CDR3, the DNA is TGCGCCAGCAGACGCGGGGGGGCCTCCGAGCAGTACTTC.